Shown below are 8 T cell receptor beta chains from a single sample sequenced in a study of shared clonotypes between healthy human individuals. Positively selected for CCR7, the CD45RO-negative cells used as naive CD8 cells excluded terminally differentiated effector memory CD45RA+ cells. Profiling relied on immunoSEQ multiplex PCR, and the TCRdb table lists in-frame clones only, not all of them. The sample consists of more than 2 million clones, 90% to 95% of them appearing once. The sample consisted of naive CD8+ T cells from PBMCs. Source of these receptors: a man in his late teens or twenties in good health. Some clones in this sample may be carry-over from other donors' samples.

This chain connects TRBV6-5 to TRBJ1-1; D not resolved. Trimming removed 7 bases at V and 1 base at J, with 13 bases between. Germline V gives CDR1 MNHEY, CDR2 SVGAGI. This CDR3 is built from 14 residues. CDR3 nucleotide sequence: TGTGCCAGCACCCTAAGCCGGGGGAACACTGAAGCTTTCTTT. It is translated as CASTLSRGNTEAFF.

The chain couples TRBV28 to TRBJ2-7; D remains ambiguous. V dropped 6 bases and J dropped 2 bases, with 11 bases sitting between them. Germline CDR1 MDHEN, CDR2 SYDVKM. CDR3 length: 13 residues. The DNA of the CDR3 is TGTGCCAGCAGAATGGGCATCACCTACGAGCAGTACTTC. Protein: CASRMGITYEQYF.

The chain couples TRBV7-3 to TRBJ1-1; 8 nucleotides line up with TRBD1. The CDR3 is 14 residues long. Germline CDR1 is SGHTA and CDR2 is FQGTGA. Trimming at V came to 2 bases and at J to 1 base, leaving 0 bases not matched to a gene. The CDR3 DNA reads TGTGCCAGCAGCTTAGGGACAGGGAACACTGAAGCTTTCTTT. This codes for CASSLGTGNTEAFF.

The chain employs TRBV14 and TRBJ2-7, with D possibly called TRBD1 or TRBD2 (5 bases each). CDR3 length: 15 residues. The germline V gene encodes CDR1 SGHDN and CDR2 FVKESK. The ends were cut back, 6 bases at V and 3 bases at J, with 18 bases in the middle. The CDR3, as DNA: TGTGCCAGCAGTGGGACCTGGGCTTCATTCTACGAGCAGTACTTC. Its protein product is CASSGTWASFYEQYF.

V gene TRBV7-9 combines with J gene TRBJ2-5; 9 bases agree with TRBD2. This CDR3 contains 13 residues. Trimming at V came to 6 bases and at J to 5 bases, leaving 4 bases not matched to a gene. Germline assignment: CDR1 SEHNR and CDR2 FQNEAQ (reference sequence). In DNA, the CDR3 is TGTGCCAGCAGTAAAAGCGGGAGGGAGACCCAGTACTTC. It is translated as CASSKSGRETQYF.

CDR3 region: CASSVGGTSGSTDTQYF. Here the CDR3 DNA reads TGTGCCAGCAGCGTAGGGGGGACTAGCGGCAGCACAGATACGCAGTATTTT. V gene TRBV9 combines with J gene TRBJ2-3, with 11 bases identical to TRBD2. The CDR3 consists of 17 residues. With V trimmed by 0 bases and J by 0 bases, 3 bases remained unmatched. Germline CDR1 and CDR2: SGDLS and YYNGEE.

V gene TRBV27 combines with J gene TRBJ1-1; D not certain. The V end was cut by 5 bases, the J end by 3 bases, with 13 bases between. This CDR3 has 14 amino acids. Germline V gene lookup returns CDR1 MNHEY and CDR2 SMNVEV (reference sequence). The CDR3 bases are TGTGCCAGCAGTCTCGGGATCGGGGACACTGAAGCTTTCTTT. It codes for CASSLGIGDTEAFF.

The chain combines TRBV15 with TRBJ2-1, with 8 bases aligning to TRBD1. Germline lookup yields CDR1 LNHNV and CDR2 YYDKDF (reference sequence). J lost 8 bases, V lost 5 bases, and 17 bases had no gene match. The CDR3 length is 17 residues. CDR3 protein: CATSSTGTGGLLDEQFF. CDR3 nucleotides: TGTGCCACCAGCTCAACCGGGACAGGCGGACTTCTGGATGAGCAGTTCTTC. The full variable domain, completed using reference TRBV15 and TRBJ2-1, is DAMVIQNPRYQVTQFGKPVTLSCSQTLNHNVMYWYQQKSSQAPKLLFHYYDKDFNNEADTPDNFQSRRPNTSFCFLDIRSPGLGDTAMYLCATSSTGTGGLLDEQFFGPGTRLTVL.